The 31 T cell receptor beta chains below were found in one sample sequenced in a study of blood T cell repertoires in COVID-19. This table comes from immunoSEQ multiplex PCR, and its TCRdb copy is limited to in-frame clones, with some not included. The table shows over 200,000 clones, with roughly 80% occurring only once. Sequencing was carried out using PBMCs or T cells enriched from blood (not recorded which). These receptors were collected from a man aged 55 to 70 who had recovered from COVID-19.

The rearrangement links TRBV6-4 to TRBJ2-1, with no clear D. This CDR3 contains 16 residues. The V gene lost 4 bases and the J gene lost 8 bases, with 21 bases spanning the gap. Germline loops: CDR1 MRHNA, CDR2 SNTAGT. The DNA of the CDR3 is TGTGCCAGCAGTGGTCCCACCATCTGGAGAGGAGATGAGCAGTTCTTC. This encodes CASSGPTIWRGDEQFF.

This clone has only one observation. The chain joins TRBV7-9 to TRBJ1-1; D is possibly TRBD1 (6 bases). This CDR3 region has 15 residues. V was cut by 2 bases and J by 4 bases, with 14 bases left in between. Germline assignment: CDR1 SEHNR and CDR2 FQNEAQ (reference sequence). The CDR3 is CASSLPTGPSTEAFF. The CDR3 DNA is TGTGCCAGCAGCTTACCCACAGGGCCTAGCACTGAAGCTTTCTTT.

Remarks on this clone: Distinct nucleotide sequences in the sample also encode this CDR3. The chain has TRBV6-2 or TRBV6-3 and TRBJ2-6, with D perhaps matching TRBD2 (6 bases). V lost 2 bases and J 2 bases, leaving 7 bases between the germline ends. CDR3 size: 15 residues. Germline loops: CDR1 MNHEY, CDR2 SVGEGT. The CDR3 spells CASSYGGAGANVLTF. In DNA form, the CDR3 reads TGTGCCAGCAGTTACGGAGGGGCTGGGGCCAACGTCCTGACTTTC.

The CDR3 DNA follows: TGTGCCAGCAGCCCAGACATGGCTGGAAACACCATATATTTT. It translates to CASSPDMAGNTIYF. The chain couples TRBV9 to TRBJ1-3; D remains unclear. Trimming pared 4 bases from V and 2 bases from J, leaving 10 bases between. Germline CDR1 and CDR2: SGDLS and YYNGEE. The CDR3 contains 14 residues.

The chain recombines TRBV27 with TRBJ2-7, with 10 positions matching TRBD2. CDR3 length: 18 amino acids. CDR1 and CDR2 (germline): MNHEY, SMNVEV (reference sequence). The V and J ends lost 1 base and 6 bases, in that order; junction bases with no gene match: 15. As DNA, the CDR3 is TGTGCCAGCAGTTTATATGCTAGCGGGGGCCAAAGGACCCGCGAGCAGTACTTC. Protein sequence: CASSLYASGGQRTREQYF.

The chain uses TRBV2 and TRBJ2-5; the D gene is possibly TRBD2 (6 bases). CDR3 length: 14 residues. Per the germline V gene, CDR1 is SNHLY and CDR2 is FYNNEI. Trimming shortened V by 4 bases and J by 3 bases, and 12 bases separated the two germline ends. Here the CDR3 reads CASSGLAREETQYF. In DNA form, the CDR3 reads TGTGCCAGCAGTGGCCTAGCGCGGGAAGAGACCCAGTACTTC.

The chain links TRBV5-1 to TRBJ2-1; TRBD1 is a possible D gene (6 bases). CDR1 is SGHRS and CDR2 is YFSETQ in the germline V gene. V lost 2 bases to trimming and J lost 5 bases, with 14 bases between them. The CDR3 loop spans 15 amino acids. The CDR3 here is CASSFSGQLHNEQFF. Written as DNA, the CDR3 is TGCGCCAGCAGCTTCTCCGGACAGTTGCACAATGAGCAGTTCTTC.

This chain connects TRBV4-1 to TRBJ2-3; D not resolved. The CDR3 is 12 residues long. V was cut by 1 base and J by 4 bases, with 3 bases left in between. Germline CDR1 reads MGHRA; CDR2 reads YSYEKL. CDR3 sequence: CASSQAADTQYF. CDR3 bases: TGCGCCAGCAGCCAAGCCGCAGATACGCAGTATTTT.

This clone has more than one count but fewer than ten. CDR3 nucleotide sequence: TGTGCCAGCAGTCTGGACAGGGGGAATCAGCCCCAGCATTTT. It specifies CASSLDRGNQPQHF. The chain carries TRBV2 and TRBJ1-5; 10 bases agree with TRBD1. Germline CDR1 SNHLY, CDR2 FYNNEI. The length of the CDR3 is 14 residues. J was trimmed by 4 bases and V by 5 bases; bases with no gene match: 2.

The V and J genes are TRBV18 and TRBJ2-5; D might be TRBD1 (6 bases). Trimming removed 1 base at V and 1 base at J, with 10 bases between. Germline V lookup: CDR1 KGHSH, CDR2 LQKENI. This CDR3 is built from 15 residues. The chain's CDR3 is CASSPLGGSQETQYF. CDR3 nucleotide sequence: TGTGCCAGCTCACCACTAGGGGGATCCCAAGAGACCCAGTACTTC.

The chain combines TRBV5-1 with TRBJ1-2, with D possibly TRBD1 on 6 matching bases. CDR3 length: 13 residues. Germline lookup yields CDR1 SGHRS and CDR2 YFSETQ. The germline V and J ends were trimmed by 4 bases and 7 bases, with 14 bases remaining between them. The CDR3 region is CASSTQGPSGYTF. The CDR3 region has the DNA TGCGCCAGCAGCACACAGGGACCGAGTGGCTACACCTTC.

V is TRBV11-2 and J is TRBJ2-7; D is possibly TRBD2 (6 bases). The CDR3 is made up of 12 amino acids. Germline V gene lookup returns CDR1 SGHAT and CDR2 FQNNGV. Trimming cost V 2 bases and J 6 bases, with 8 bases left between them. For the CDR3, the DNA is TGTGCCAGCAGCTTATCCGGGGGCGAGCAGTACTTC. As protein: CASSLSGGEQYF.

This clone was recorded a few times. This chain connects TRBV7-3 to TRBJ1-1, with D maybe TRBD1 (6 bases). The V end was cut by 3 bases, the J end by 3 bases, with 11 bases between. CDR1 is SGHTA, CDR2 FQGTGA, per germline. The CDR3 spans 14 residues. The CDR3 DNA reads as TGTGCCAGCAGCTTGTCCCCAGGGGACACTGAAGCTTTCTTT. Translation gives CASSLSPGDTEAFF.

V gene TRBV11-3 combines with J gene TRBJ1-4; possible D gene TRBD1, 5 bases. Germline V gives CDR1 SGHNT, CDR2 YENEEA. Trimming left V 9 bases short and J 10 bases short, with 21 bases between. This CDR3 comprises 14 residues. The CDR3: CASGPRDGRSKLFF. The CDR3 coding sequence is TGTGCCAGTGGACCCCGGGACGGGAGATCAAAACTGTTTTTT.

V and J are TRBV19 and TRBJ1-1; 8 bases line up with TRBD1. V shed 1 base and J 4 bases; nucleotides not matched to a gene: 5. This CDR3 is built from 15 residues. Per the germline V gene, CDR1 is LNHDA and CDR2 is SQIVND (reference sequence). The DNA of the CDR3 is TGTGCCAGTAGTATAGCCCAGGGGGCAGGCACTGAAGCTTTCTTT. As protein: CASSIAQGAGTEAFF.

CDR3 sequence: CASSIVGQGVSGANVLTF. The CDR3 region has the DNA TGTGCCAGTAGTATAGTGGGACAGGGGGTATCTGGGGCCAACGTCCTGACTTTC. The chain links TRBV19 to TRBJ2-6; TRBD1 aligns across 11 bases. The V gene end was trimmed by 1 base and the J gene end by 1 base; junction bases not matched to a gene: 3. Germline CDR1 LNHDA, CDR2 SQIVND (reference sequence). The CDR3 is 18 amino acids.

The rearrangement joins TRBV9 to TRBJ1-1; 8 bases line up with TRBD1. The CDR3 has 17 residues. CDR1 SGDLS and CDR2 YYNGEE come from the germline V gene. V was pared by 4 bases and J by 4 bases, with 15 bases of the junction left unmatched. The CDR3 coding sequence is TGTGCCAGCAGCCCAGGATCCAACAGGGGGAAGGTCACTGAAGCTTTCTTT. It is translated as CASSPGSNRGKVTEAFF.

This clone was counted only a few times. The CDR3 nucleotides are TGTGCCAGCAGCTGGATCGACAGGGAGGACACCGGGGAGCTGTTTTTT. Amino acids: CASSWIDREDTGELFF. The rearrangement uses TRBV7-2 and TRBJ2-2; D is possibly TRBD1 (7 bases). CDR3 length: 16 residues. Trimming took off 4 bases at V and 3 bases at J, with 15 bases between the two ends. Germline CDR1 reads SGHTA; CDR2 reads FQGNSA.

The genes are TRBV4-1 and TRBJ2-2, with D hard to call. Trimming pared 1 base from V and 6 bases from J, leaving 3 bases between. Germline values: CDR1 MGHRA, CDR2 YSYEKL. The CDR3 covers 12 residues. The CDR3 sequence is CASSQGPGELFF. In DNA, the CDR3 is TGCGCCAGCAGCCAAGGGCCCGGGGAGCTGTTTTTT.

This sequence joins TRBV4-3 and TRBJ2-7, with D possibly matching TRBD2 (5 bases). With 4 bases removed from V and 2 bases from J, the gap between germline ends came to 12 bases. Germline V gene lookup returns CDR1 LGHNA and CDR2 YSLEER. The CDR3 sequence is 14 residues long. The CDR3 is CASSLSEEAYEQYF. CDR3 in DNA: TGCGCCAGCAGCCTTTCGGAGGAGGCCTACGAGCAGTACTTC.

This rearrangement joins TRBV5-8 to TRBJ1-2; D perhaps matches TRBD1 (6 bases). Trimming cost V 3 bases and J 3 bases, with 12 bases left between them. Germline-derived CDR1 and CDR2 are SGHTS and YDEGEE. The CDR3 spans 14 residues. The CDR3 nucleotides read TGTGCCAGCAGCTCGCAGGGGCCTTACTATGGCTACACCTTC. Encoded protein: CASSSQGPYYGYTF.

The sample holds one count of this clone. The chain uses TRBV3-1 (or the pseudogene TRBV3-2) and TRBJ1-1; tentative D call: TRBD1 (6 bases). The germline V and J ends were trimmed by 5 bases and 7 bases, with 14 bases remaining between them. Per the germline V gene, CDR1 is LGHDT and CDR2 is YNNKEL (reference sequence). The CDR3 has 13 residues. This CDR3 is CASSLGALGEAFF. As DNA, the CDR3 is TGTGCCAGCAGCTTGGGGGCTTTGGGTGAAGCTTTCTTT.

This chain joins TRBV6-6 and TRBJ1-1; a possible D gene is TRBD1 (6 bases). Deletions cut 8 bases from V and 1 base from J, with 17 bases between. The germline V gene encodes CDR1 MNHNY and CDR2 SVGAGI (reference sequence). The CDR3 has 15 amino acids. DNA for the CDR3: TGTGCCAGCCAAACCCCAGGGGCTCGGAACACTGAAGCTTTCTTT. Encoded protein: CASQTPGARNTEAFF.

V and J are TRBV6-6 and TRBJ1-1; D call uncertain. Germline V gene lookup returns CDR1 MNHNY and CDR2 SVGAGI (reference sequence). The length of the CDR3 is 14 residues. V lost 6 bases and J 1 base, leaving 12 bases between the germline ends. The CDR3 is CASSYRATNTEAFF. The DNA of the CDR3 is TGTGCCAGCAGCTACAGAGCAACGAACACTGAAGCTTTCTTT.

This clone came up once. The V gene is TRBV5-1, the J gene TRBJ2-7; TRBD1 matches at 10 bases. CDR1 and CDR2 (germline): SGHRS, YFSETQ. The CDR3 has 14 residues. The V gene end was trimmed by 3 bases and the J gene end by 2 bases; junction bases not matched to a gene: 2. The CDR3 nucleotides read TGCGCCAGCAGCTGGGACAGGGGAACCTACGAGCAGTACTTC. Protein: CASSWDRGTYEQYF.

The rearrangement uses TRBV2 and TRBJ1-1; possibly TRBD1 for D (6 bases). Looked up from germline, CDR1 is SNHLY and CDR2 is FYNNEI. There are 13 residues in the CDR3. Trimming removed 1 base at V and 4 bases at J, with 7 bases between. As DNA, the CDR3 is TGTGCCAGCAGTGAAGAAGGGGGCACTGAAGCTTTCTTT. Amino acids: CASSEEGGTEAFF. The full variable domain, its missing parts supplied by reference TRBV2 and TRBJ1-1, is EPEVTQTPSHQVTQMGQEVILRCVPISNHLYFYWYRQILGQKVEFLVSFYNNEISEKSEIFDDQFSVERPDGSNFTLKIRSTKLEDSAMYFCASSEEGGTEAFFGQGTRLTVV.

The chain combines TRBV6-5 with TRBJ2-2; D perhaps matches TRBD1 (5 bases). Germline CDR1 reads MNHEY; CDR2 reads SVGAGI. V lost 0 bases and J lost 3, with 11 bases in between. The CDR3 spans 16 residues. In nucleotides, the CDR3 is TGTGCCAGCAGTTACTCGGGGCTAGGGGACACCGGGGAGCTGTTTTTT. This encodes CASSYSGLGDTGELFF.

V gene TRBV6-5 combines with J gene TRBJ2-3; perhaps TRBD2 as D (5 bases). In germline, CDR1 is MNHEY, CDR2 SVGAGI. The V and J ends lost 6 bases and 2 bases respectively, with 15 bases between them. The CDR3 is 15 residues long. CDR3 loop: CASRERRLNTDTQYF. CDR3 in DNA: TGTGCCAGCAGAGAGCGGAGATTAAACACAGATACGCAGTATTTT.

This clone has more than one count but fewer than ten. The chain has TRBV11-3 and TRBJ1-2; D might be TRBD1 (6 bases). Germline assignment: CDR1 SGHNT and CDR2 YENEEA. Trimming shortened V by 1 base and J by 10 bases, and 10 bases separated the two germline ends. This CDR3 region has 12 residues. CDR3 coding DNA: TGTGCCAGCAGCTTAGGCCCAGGGGACTACACCTTC. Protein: CASSLGPGDYTF.

CDR3 sequence reads: CASSTDLGLAGTRETQYF. CDR3 DNA: TGTGCCAGCAGTACCGACCTCGGACTAGCGGGGACGAGAGAGACCCAGTACTTC. The chain carries TRBV2 and TRBJ2-5; the match to TRBD2 covers 12 bases. This CDR3 is built from 18 residues. The germline V gene encodes CDR1 SNHLY and CDR2 FYNNEI. J was trimmed by 4 bases and V by 5 bases; bases with no gene match: 14.

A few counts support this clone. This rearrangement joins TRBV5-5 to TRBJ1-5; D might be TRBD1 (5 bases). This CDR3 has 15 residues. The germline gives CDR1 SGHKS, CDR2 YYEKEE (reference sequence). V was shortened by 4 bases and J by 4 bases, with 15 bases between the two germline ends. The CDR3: CASSQGQGQNQPQHF. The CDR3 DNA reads TGTGCCAGCAGCCAGGGTCAAGGGCAAAATCAGCCCCAGCATTTT.